The sequence of this TCR beta chain was determined in a study of T cell repertoires in cytomegalovirus infection. Turning to the study itself: Used in the study were CMV epitopes, some recently identified and HLA-C-restricted, others well-studied and HLA-B-restricted. From public TCR beta signatures came an indication of both CMV infection and matching HLA type. Whole-study findings and limits: Dominating the ex vivo response were TCR beta clonotypes that were CMV-specific and HLA-C-restricted. Summed frequency of public TCR beta families distinguished CMV carriers with the relevant HLA.

Turning to this clonotype: Its antigen remains unknown.

TCRdb re-called the reads through MiXCR, storing one row per CDR3 protein. The sample shows over 25,000 distinct CDR3 sequences, over 15% of them seen only once. V lost 8 bases, J lost 0 bases, and 14 bases lay in between. The CDR3 runs to 15 residues. From germline, CDR1 is MDHEN and CDR2 SYDVKM. V usage is TRBV28 and J usage is TRBJ2-1; no firm D call. This clonotype was sampled from a human donor in good health (CMV status not recorded). Some clones in this sample may be carry-over from other donors' samples. The source was CD8+ T cells from cultured PBMCs, collected from culture after CMV antigen stimulation. CDR3 amino acids: CASSDGGSSYNEQFF. CDR3 sequence (DNA): TGTGCCAGCTCGGACGGCGGCTCCTCCTACAATGAGCAGTTCTTC.